One T cell receptor (beta chain) is described in this entry. Its antigen is not known. This entry belongs to a study of regulatory T cells in long-lasting Graves disease. The study's findings and limits: Whereas new patients shared 966 public clonotypes, persistent patients shared more, at 2,500 to 3,500.

Time point indicated: newly diagnosed GD, antithyroid drugs for less than 3 months. PBMCs were the source of the RNA used for TCR sequencing. Arm-PCR with iRepertoire HTBI primers amplified the CDR3 regions for these TCR beta libraries. A single record per CDR3 protein comes from TCRdb applying MiXCR to the multiplex PCR reads. The sample carries 400,000 to 500,000 distinct CDR3 sequences, roughly 17% recorded once. V was clipped by 4 bases and J by 0 bases; unmatched bases: 5. This CDR3 comprises 15 residues. CDR1 is SGHRS and CDR2 is YFSETQ in the germline V gene. These sequences were also reported in another study, on T cells in Graves' hyperthyroidism and ophthalmopathy. That report notes: Diagnoses were made from clinical symptoms, serum measures (thyroxine and TRAb), thyroid ultrasound and orbital computed tomography.

This clonotype was sampled from a woman aged 18-29 years with Graves disease. The rearrangement joins TRBV5-1 to TRBJ2-7; 9 bases align to TRBD2. Material: peripheral blood mononuclear cells (PBMCs), obtained at new diagnosis, from a patient treated with antithyroid drugs. CDR3 coding DNA: TGCGCCAGCAGCCCGACTAGCGGCCTCTCCTACGAGCAGTACTTC. This gives the protein CASSPTSGLSYEQYF.